What follows describes a single TCR beta chain. Its antigen is still unknown. The CDR3 is 15 amino acids. V lost 6 bases to trimming and J lost 9 bases, with 24 bases between them. CDR1 DFQATT and CDR2 SNEGSKA come from the germline V gene (reference sequence). Study results and limitations: Larger-cohort validation covered only one TCR beta V-J rearrangement.

One entry per CDR3 protein, called by TCRdb with MiXCR from the 5' RACE reads. The sample comprises roughly 55,000 distinct CDR3 sequences, approximately 25% of which are singletons, and around 3% rests with the top ten. The TCR originated in a female donor with breast cancer. The sample consisted of tumor-infiltrating naive CD4+ T cells sorted from the breast tumor. Subset defined: naive CD4+ T cells, CD4+CD45RA+CD25-. The rearrangement links TRBV20-1 to TRBJ2-4; tentatively, D is TRBD2 (5 bases). The CDR3 nucleotides are TGCAGTGCCGGGTCCGTACTAGTAAATGACGGCATTCAGTACTTC. Its translation: CSAGSVLVNDGIQYF.